One sample yielded the 5 T cell receptor beta chains listed below, sequenced in a study of T-cell memory formation after mild COVID-19. TCRdb analysed the 5' RACE reads with MiXCR anew, one entry per CDR3 protein. The sample lists 6,000 or so distinct CDR3 sequences; around 20% were seen once. The sample taken for sequencing was PBMCs or a T cell subset sorted from them (not recorded which). These receptors all come from an adult woman who had mild COVID-19 (a few samples of this study predate the infection). Cell type and time point are not known.

The V and J genes are TRBV6-2 or TRBV6-3 and TRBJ2-3; 7 positions agree with TRBD1. The ends lost 5 bases at V and 0 bases at J; junction bases unmatched: 11. In germline, CDR1 is MNHEY, CDR2 SVGEGT. This CDR3 is built from 17 residues. In DNA, the CDR3 is TGTGCCAGCAGTCGACTACCTAAGGGGGCGAGCACAGATACGCAGTATTTT. Its translation: CASSRLPKGASTDTQYF.

This clonotype was detected ten times or more. The genes are TRBV30 and TRBJ2-4; 8 nucleotides match TRBD1. The junction had 11 bases not matched to a gene; V was cut back by 2 bases and J by 8 bases. Germline V gene data show CDR1 as GTSNPN and CDR2 as SVGIG (reference sequence). The CDR3 totals 15 residues. DNA for the CDR3: TGTGCCTGGAGTCCCGGGACAGGACCCAGGGACATTCAGTACTTC. Amino acid sequence: CAWSPGTGPRDIQYF.

This clonotype was observed at least ten times. The rearrangement links TRBV24-1 to TRBJ2-1; tentatively, D is TRBD1 or TRBD2 (5 bases each). V was trimmed by 4 bases and J by 4 bases, leaving 19 bases between them. Germline CDR1 reads KGHDR; CDR2 reads SFDVKD. This CDR3 has 17 amino acids. CDR3 coding DNA: TGTGCCACCAGTGACAGAACCCAGGGAGCCGTTTACAATGAGCAGTTCTTC. Amino acids: CATSDRTQGAVYNEQFF.

This clonotype was found many times. The chain couples TRBV14 to TRBJ1-1; TRBD1 matches 9 bases. The V gene end was trimmed by 4 bases and the J gene end by 10 bases; junction bases not matched to a gene: 19. Germline lookup yields CDR1 SGHDN and CDR2 FVKESK. The CDR3 totals 17 residues. CDR3 in amino acids: CASSRRGTGTGPLGAFF. In nucleotides, the CDR3 is TGTGCCAGCAGCCGAAGGGGTACCGGGACAGGGCCCCTTGGAGCTTTCTTT.

This clonotype was seen repeatedly, ten times or more. This chain links TRBV5-6 with TRBJ2-2; D is possibly TRBD2 (6 bases). V was clipped by 3 bases and J by 1 base, with 10 bases between them. The CDR3 consists of 15 residues. Germline V gene lookup returns CDR1 SGHDT and CDR2 YYEEEE. In DNA, the CDR3 is TGTGCCAGCAGCTGGGGAGGATGGAACACCGGGGAGCTGTTTTTT. The encoded protein is CASSWGGWNTGELFF.